This TCR beta chain was obtained from a study of identical twins. The CDR3 consists of 13 residues. Germline V gene lookup returns CDR1 DFQATT and CDR2 SNEGSKA (reference sequence). J lost 7 bases, V lost 8 bases, and 6 bases had no gene match. TCRdb ran MiXCR on the 5' RACE reads and lists one entry per CDR3 protein. This table holds some 710,000 distinct CDR3 sequences, approximately 6% found once. This clonotype was picked up a small number of times. What it binds is not known. General study findings and limits: While abundant cord blood beta clonotypes carried fewer insertions, memory repertoires showed no such pattern.

The TCR was taken from a man aged 18 to 30 in good health. Sequencing was done on a sample of naive T cells sorted from blood. This chain connects TRBV20-1 to TRBJ2-1; 12 bases map to TRBD2. CDR3 nucleotide sequence: TGCAGTCTAGCGGGAGGGGATTTAAATGAGCAGTTCTTC. This encodes CSLAGGDLNEQFF.